The 13 T cell receptor beta chains below were found in one sample sequenced in a study of cytomegalovirus exposure and HLA in healthy donors. TCRdb's copy holds only in-frame clones and misses some; the assay was immunoSEQ multiplex PCR. The sample yields about 130,000 clones, around 90% seen once. The sequencing sample was made of PBMCs. All receptors derive from a woman younger than 35 in good health and CMV-seronegative.

The CDR3 loop reads CASSPGTRNTQYF. The CDR3 region has the DNA TGTGCCAGCAGCCCCGGGACAAGGAATACGCAGTATTTT. V gene TRBV11-2 combines with J gene TRBJ2-3, with D perhaps TRBD1 (6 bases). The CDR3 sequence is 13 residues long. Trimming shortened V by 5 bases and J by 7 bases, and 13 bases separated the two germline ends. Germline CDR1 is SGHAT and CDR2 is FQNNGV.

The chain is built from TRBV19 and TRBJ2-7; D is possibly TRBD2 (5 bases). The CDR3 covers 12 residues. V lost 5 bases and J lost 6, with 11 bases in between. CDR1 and CDR2 from the germline V gene are LNHDA and SQIVND (reference sequence). CDR3 coding DNA: TGTGCCAGTAGTCCGGGGTTTGGCGAGCAGTACTTC. Its translation: CASSPGFGEQYF.

The rearrangement uses TRBV19 and TRBJ1-4; D not certain. Germline V gives CDR1 LNHDA, CDR2 SQIVND (reference sequence). CDR3 length: 15 residues. The V gene lost 3 bases and the J gene lost 4 bases, with 12 bases spanning the gap. The CDR3 DNA reads as TGTGCCAGTAGTATTGGTGACGGACTTAATGAAAAACTGTTTTTT. Amino acid sequence: CASSIGDGLNEKLFF.

In its sample, this clone was seen once. The V and J genes are TRBV7-6 and TRBJ2-6; D unclear. This CDR3 has 16 residues. Trimming left V 3 bases short and J 0 bases short, with 9 bases between. From germline, CDR1 is SGHVS and CDR2 FNYEAQ. The CDR3 DNA follows: TGTGCCAGCAGCTTGTACAGCCCCTCTGGGGCCAACGTCCTGACTTTC. It specifies CASSLYSPSGANVLTF.

The genes are TRBV4-1 and TRBJ2-1; D is possibly TRBD1 (6 bases). The CDR3 length is 14 residues. Trimming cost V 4 bases and J 6 bases, with 13 bases left between them. Looked up from germline, CDR1 is MGHRA and CDR2 is YSYEKL. DNA for the CDR3: TGCGCCAGCAGCCCCCGAAGAGGGGGCAATGAGCAGTTCTTC. Translated: CASSPRRGGNEQFF.

The chain couples TRBV5-1 to TRBJ2-5, with 8 bases aligning to TRBD1. The CDR3 is made up of 14 amino acids. J was trimmed by 0 bases and V by 3 bases; bases with no gene match: 1. Germline lookup yields CDR1 SGHRS and CDR2 YFSETQ. CDR3 nucleotide sequence: TGCGCCAGCAGCTGGGACAGGAACCAAGAGACCCAGTACTTC. Its translation: CASSWDRNQETQYF. Based on the CDR3 plus reference TRBV5-1 and TRBJ2-5, the full variable domain is KAGVTQTPRYLIKTRGQQVTLSCSPISGHRSVSWYQQTPGQGLQFLFEYFSETQRNKGNFPGRFSGRQFSNSRSEMNVSTLELGDSALYLCASSWDRNQETQYFGPGTRLLVL.

The CDR3 reads CASSPGTRASYEQYF. The CDR3 coding sequence is TGTGCCAGCAGCCCGGGGACTAGGGCATCCTACGAGCAGTACTTC. The V call is TRBV5-6, the J call TRBJ2-7; 8 bases line up with TRBD2. V lost 4 bases and J lost 1; bases outside the gene matches: 7. The CDR3 totals 15 residues. Germline lookup yields CDR1 SGHDT and CDR2 YYEEEE. The variable domain in full, with the rest retrieved from reference TRBV5-6 and TRBJ2-7, is DAGVTQSPTHLIKTRGQQVTLRCSPKSGHDTVSWYQQALGQGPQFIFQYYEEEERQRGNFPDRFSGHQFPNYSSELNVNALLLGDSALYLCASSPGTRASYEQYFGPGTRLTVT.

This sequence joins TRBV28 and TRBJ2-7; D may be TRBD1 (6 bases). Germline lookup yields CDR1 MDHEN and CDR2 SYDVKM. The CDR3 spans 13 residues. The ends were cut back, 1 base at V and 5 bases at J, with 9 bases in the middle. DNA of the CDR3: TGTGCCAGCAGTTTATCAGGGGAGCACGAGCAGTACTTC. Its protein product is CASSLSGEHEQYF.

V usage is TRBV4-1 and J usage is TRBJ2-7; 8 bases are a match to TRBD1. This CDR3 comprises 15 residues. The ends lost 0 bases at V and 4 bases at J; junction bases unmatched: 5. Germline-derived CDR1 and CDR2 are MGHRA and YSYEKL. Written as DNA, the CDR3 is TGCGCCAGCAGCCAAGAACCGGGACAGGCATACGAGCAGTACTTC. It specifies CASSQEPGQAYEQYF.

The V and J genes are TRBV5-1 and TRBJ2-7; 7 bases map to TRBD2. Germline CDR1 SGHRS, CDR2 YFSETQ. V shed 4 bases and J 2 bases; nucleotides not matched to a gene: 6. CDR3 length: 14 amino acids. Written as DNA, the CDR3 is TGCGCCAGCAGCATCTCTAGCGGCCCCTACGAGCAGTACTTC. It codes for CASSISSGPYEQYF.

V usage is TRBV6-6 and J usage is TRBJ2-1, with TRBD2 identical over 12 bases. CDR3 length: 16 amino acids. J gave up 7 bases and V 0 bases, and 4 bases lay outside the gene matches. Germline V gene data show CDR1 as MNHNY and CDR2 as SVGAGI (reference sequence). CDR3 nucleotides: TGTGCCAGCAGTTACTCCCTCGGACTAGCGGGGAATGAGCAGTTCTTC. This gives the protein CASSYSLGLAGNEQFF.

This clone was seen just once. The chain carries TRBV2 and TRBJ1-4, with unresolved D. V lost 6 bases to trimming and J lost 4 bases, with 15 bases between them. Germline CDR1 is SNHLY and CDR2 is FYNNEI. The CDR3 loop spans 15 amino acids. The CDR3 sequence: CASSPLSGFNEKLFF. CDR3 bases: TGTGCCAGCAGCCCGCTTTCCGGGTTTAATGAAAAACTGTTTTTT.

The chain recombines TRBV28 with TRBJ1-1; 7 bases map to TRBD1. Germline V gene sequence: CDR1 MDHEN, CDR2 SYDVKM. The CDR3 is made up of 14 amino acids. J was trimmed by 2 bases and V by 3 bases; bases with no gene match: 3. CDR3 residues: CASSLGTANTEAFF. The CDR3 DNA follows: TGTGCCAGCAGTTTGGGGACAGCTAACACTGAAGCTTTCTTT.